One and the same sample provided the 21 T cell receptor beta chains below, sequenced in a study of breast tumors, draining lymph nodes, adjacent tissues. Breast cancer patients provided tissue from their axillary draining lymph nodes. TCRdb called the multiplex PCR reads again in MiXCR, with one record for every CDR3 protein. The sample holds approximately 300,000 distinct CDR3 sequences; over 30% are singletons and the top ten take about 1%. The specimen was axillary lymph node tissue. The receptors originated from a female donor with breast cancer. Some clones in this sample may be carry-over from other donors' samples.

V usage is TRBV5-6 and J usage is TRBJ2-4; D is possibly TRBD1 or TRBD2 (6 bases each). In germline, CDR1 is SGHDT, CDR2 YYEEEE. Trimming pared 5 bases from V and 4 bases from J, leaving 19 bases between. CDR3 length: 16 residues. The CDR3 spells CASRGRGRTGKNIQYF. CDR3 in DNA: TGTGCCAGCAGAGGAAGGGGGAGGACTGGGAAAAACATTCAGTACTTC.

This clonotype has ten or more counts. This sequence joins TRBV5-1 and TRBJ2-1; 11 bases match TRBD1. This CDR3 spans 16 amino acids. The V and J ends lost 2 bases and 7 bases, in that order; junction bases with no gene match: 8. Per the germline V gene, CDR1 is SGHRS and CDR2 is YFSETQ. The CDR3 sequence: CASSFVVGQGENEQFF. The DNA of the CDR3 is TGCGCCAGCAGCTTCGTAGTGGGACAGGGGGAGAATGAGCAGTTCTTC.

There are many counts of this clonotype. The V call is TRBV19, the J call TRBJ2-1; 16 bases match TRBD2. Germline CDR1 is LNHDA and CDR2 is SQIVND (reference sequence). The CDR3 totals 18 residues. Trimming at V came to 3 bases and at J to 3 bases, leaving 5 bases not matched to a gene. This chain's CDR3 is CASSIGTSGRADYNEQFF. The CDR3 nucleotides read TGTGCCAGTAGTATTGGGACTAGCGGGAGGGCTGACTACAATGAGCAGTTCTTC.

This clonotype showed up many times. V usage is TRBV7-9 and J usage is TRBJ2-3; 16 bases line up with TRBD2. V dropped 5 bases and J dropped 6; count of bases not matched to a gene: 17. Germline V gene sequence: CDR1 SEHNR, CDR2 FQNEAQ (reference sequence). The CDR3 length is 20 residues. CDR3: CASSQRGTSGRVERPDTQYF. The CDR3 nucleotides read TGTGCCAGCAGCCAACGCGGGACTAGCGGGAGGGTGGAGAGGCCGGATACGCAGTATTTT. The whole variable domain, filled in from reference TRBV7-9 and TRBJ2-3, reads DTGVSQNPRHKITKRGQNVTFRCDPISEHNRLYWYRQTLGQGPEFLTYFQNEAQLEKSRLLSDRFSAERPKGSFSTLEIQRTEQGDSAMYLCASSQRGTSGRVERPDTQYFGPGTRLTVL.

On this clonotype itself: A much larger clone is a single base away; this may be a read error. The missing conserved phenylalanine or tryptophan at the end of this CDR3 makes a read error likely. Here the CDR3 DNA reads TGTGCCAGCAGTGAAGCTGTGGGAATTGACGGCTACACCCTC. Translated, it gives CASSEAVGIDGYTL. The chain has TRBV6-1 and TRBJ1-2, with unresolved D. The ends were cut back, 0 bases at V and 8 bases at J, with 13 bases in the middle. There are 14 residues in the CDR3. The germline V gene has CDR1 MNHNS and CDR2 SASEGT.

V is TRBV27 and J is TRBJ2-7; D tentatively fits TRBD1 or TRBD2 (5 bases each). This CDR3 is built from 13 residues. Trimming removed 4 bases at V and 2 bases at J, with 9 bases between. The germline CDR1 and CDR2 sequences are MNHEY and SMNVEV (reference sequence). This CDR3 is CASSSLGPYEQYF. CDR3 DNA: TGTGCCAGCAGTTCACTGGGACCCTACGAGCAGTACTTC.

This clonotype came up many times. This rearrangement joins TRBV20-1 to TRBJ2-3; 7 nucleotides agree with TRBD2. CDR1 and CDR2 from the germline V gene are DFQATT and SNEGSKA (reference sequence). With 1 base clipped from V and 2 bases from J, the junction kept 9 bases outside the gene matches. CDR3 length equals 16 residues. This chain's CDR3 is CSARGAGGLDTDTQYF. In DNA, the CDR3 is TGCAGTGCTAGAGGGGCCGGCGGACTAGACACAGATACGCAGTATTTT.

This clonotype was seen ten or more times. This chain uses TRBV6-1 with TRBJ1-6, with D uncertain. CDR3 size: 13 residues. Trimming cost V 0 bases and J 8 bases, with 5 bases left between them. Germline V gene lookup returns CDR1 MNHNS and CDR2 SASEGT. CDR3 bases: TGTGCCAGCAGTGAAGCGTTTGATTCACCCCTCCACTTT. Amino acid sequence: CASSEAFDSPLHF.

In its sample, this clonotype was seen many times. The chain uses TRBV20-1 and TRBJ2-7, with 10 bases that match TRBD2. In germline, CDR1 is DFQATT, CDR2 SNEGSKA (reference sequence). V was clipped by 6 bases and J by 6 bases; unmatched bases: 17. The CDR3 covers 16 residues. The CDR3 region has the DNA TGCAGTGCGAGGGGTTACAAGCGGGAGGGTCGGGTCGAGCAGTACTTC. Protein: CSARGYKREGRVEQYF.

This clonotype was observed a few times. The J gene is TRBJ2-7, the V gene TRBV27; 8 positions match TRBD2. Germline CDR1 reads MNHEY; CDR2 reads SMNVEV (reference sequence). With V trimmed by 4 bases and J by 3 bases, 5 bases remained unmatched. CDR3 length equals 14 residues. For the CDR3, the DNA is TGTGCCAGCAGTTCTACCGGGACTAGCTACGAGCAGTACTTC. Amino acids: CASSSTGTSYEQYF.

This clonotype was seen ten or more times. The V and J genes are TRBV5-8 and TRBJ2-2, with 9 bases fitting TRBD2. The CDR3 spans 15 residues. V shed 2 bases and J 5 bases; nucleotides not matched to a gene: 4. Germline V gene lookup returns CDR1 SGHTS and CDR2 YDEGEE. In nucleotides, the CDR3 is TGTGCCAGCAGCTTTTCGCGGGAGGGGACCGGGGAGCTGTTTTTT. Translating gives CASSFSREGTGELFF.

The V gene is TRBV30, the J gene TRBJ1-3, with 7 bases matching TRBD1. The CDR3 runs to 14 residues. J lost 8 bases, V lost 6 bases, and 13 bases had no gene match. Germline V gives CDR1 GTSNPN, CDR2 SVGIG (reference sequence). CDR3 in amino acids: CACNPDREVDTIYF. CDR3 DNA sequence: TGTGCCTGCAATCCCGACAGGGAAGTGGACACCATATATTTT.

Notes on this clonotype: This clone may be a read error of a much larger clone one base away. The genes are TRBV7-2 and TRBJ2-1; 8 bases line up with TRBD2. The CDR3 length is 13 residues. Per germline, CDR1 SGHTA and CDR2 FQGNSA. The CDR3 sequence: CASSHAGGNEQLF. The CDR3 region has the DNA TGTGCCAGCAGCCACGCGGGGGGCAATGAGCAGCTCTTC.

This clonotype was counted at least ten times. The chain is built from TRBV20-1 and TRBJ2-2; 15 positions agree with TRBD2. CDR1 is DFQATT and CDR2 is SNEGSKA in the germline V gene (reference sequence). The CDR3 sequence is 20 residues long. The V segment lost 6 bases and the J segment 4 bases; nucleotides outside the gene matches: 18. This chain's CDR3 is CSARPSSGTSGRLGTGELFF. In nucleotides, the CDR3 is TGCAGTGCCCGGCCCTCTTCCGGGACTAGCGGGAGGCTAGGCACCGGGGAGCTGTTTTTT.

The CDR3 is CASSPWGELFF. Written as DNA, the CDR3 is TGTGCCAGCAGCCCATGGGGGGAGCTGTTTTTT. The V gene is TRBV5-4, the J gene TRBJ2-2; no reliable D call. The CDR3 loop spans 11 amino acids. Between the trimmed V and J ends, which lost 4 bases and 8 bases, there was a span of 6 bases. Germline values: CDR1 SGHNT, CDR2 YYREEE (reference sequence). Full variable domain (remainder filled in from reference TRBV5-4 and TRBJ2-2): ETGVTQSPTHLIKTRGQQVTLRCSSQSGHNTVSWYQQALGQGPQFIFQYYREEENGRGNFPPRFSGLQFPNYSSELNVNALELDDSALYLCASSPWGELFFGEGSRLTVL.

This clonotype has just a few counts. CDR3 in DNA: TGTGCCAGCAGCCAAGGAGCCGGAGGCGAGCAGTACTTC. Amino acid sequence: CASSQGAGGEQYF. This sequence joins TRBV3-1 and TRBJ2-7; possibly TRBD2 for D (5 bases). Germline lookup yields CDR1 LGHDT and CDR2 YNNKEL (reference sequence). CDR3 length: 13 residues. V lost 1 base and J 6 bases, leaving 10 bases between the germline ends.

Regarding this clonotype: It may be a read error: a sequence one base away is much more abundant. The V gene is TRBV7-8, the J gene TRBJ2-7; 10 bases are a match to TRBD1. CDR1 is SGHVS and CDR2 is FQNEAQ in the germline V gene. V dropped 2 bases and J dropped 3; count of bases not matched to a gene: 16. The CDR3 loop spans 19 amino acids. Written as DNA, the CDR3 is TGTGCCAGCAGCTTATACCAGGGGACAGGGGAGTGGGGCCTCTACGAGCAGTACTTC. This sequence encodes CASSLYQGTGEWGLYEQYF.

V usage is TRBV7-3 and J usage is TRBJ1-2; 8 bases map to TRBD1. The V gene end was trimmed by 5 bases and the J gene end by 7 bases; junction bases not matched to a gene: 9. Germline loops: CDR1 SGHTA, CDR2 FQGTGA. The CDR3 is made up of 14 amino acids. CDR3: CASSATGGQGGYTF. CDR3 sequence (DNA): TGTGCCAGCAGCGCTACAGGGGGGCAAGGTGGCTACACCTTC.

This clonotype was counted ten times or more. Written as DNA, the CDR3 is TGTGCCAGCAGCCCTAATCTGGGATCCTACGAGCAGTACTTC. It translates to CASSPNLGSYEQYF. The rearrangement links TRBV7-6 to TRBJ2-7; D is unresolved. The CDR3 has 14 residues. CDR1 and CDR2 (germline): SGHVS, FNYEAQ. Trimming stripped 5 bases from V and 1 base from J, with 12 bases between.

At least ten counts were recorded for this clonotype. The gene calls are TRBV11-2 and TRBJ2-3, with TRBD2 matching over 13 bases. Trimming cost V 3 bases and J 3 bases; bases outside gene matches: 3. This CDR3 is built from 16 residues. Germline CDR1 is SGHAT and CDR2 is FQNNGV. The chain's CDR3 is CASSLRTSGSTDTQYF. Written as DNA, the CDR3 is TGTGCCAGCAGCTTGCGGACTAGCGGGAGTACAGATACGCAGTATTTT.

In this sample, this clonotype turned up many times. The rearrangement links TRBV25-1 to TRBJ2-1; 14 positions match TRBD2. This CDR3 is 18 amino acids long. Germline V gene data show CDR1 as MGHDK and CDR2 as SYGVNS. Trimming cost V 6 bases and J 4 bases; bases outside gene matches: 11. The CDR3 region has the DNA TGTGCCAGCAGCTCCGGGACTAGCGGGAGAAGAGGATACAATGAGCAGTTCTTC. Translating gives CASSSGTSGRRGYNEQFF.